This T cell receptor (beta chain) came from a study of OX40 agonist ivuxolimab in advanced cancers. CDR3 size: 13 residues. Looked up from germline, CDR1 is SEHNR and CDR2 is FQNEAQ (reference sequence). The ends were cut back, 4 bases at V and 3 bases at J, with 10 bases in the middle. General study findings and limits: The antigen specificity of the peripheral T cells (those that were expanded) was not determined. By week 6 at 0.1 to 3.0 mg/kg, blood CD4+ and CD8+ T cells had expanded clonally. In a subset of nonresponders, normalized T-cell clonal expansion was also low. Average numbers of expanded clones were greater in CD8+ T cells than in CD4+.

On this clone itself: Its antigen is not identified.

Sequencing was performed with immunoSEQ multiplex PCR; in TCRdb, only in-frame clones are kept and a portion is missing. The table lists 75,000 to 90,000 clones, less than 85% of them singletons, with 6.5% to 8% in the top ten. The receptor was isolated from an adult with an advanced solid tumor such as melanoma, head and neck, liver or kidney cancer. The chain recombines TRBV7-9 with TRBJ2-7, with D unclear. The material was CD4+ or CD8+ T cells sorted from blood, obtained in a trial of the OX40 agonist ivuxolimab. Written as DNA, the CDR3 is TGTGCCAGCAGCTCAATGATCCGCTACGAGCAGTACTTC. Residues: CASSSMIRYEQYF.